Each of the 16 T cell receptor beta chains below was sequenced from the same sample in a study of cytomegalovirus exposure and HLA in healthy donors listed by TCRdb under 2017. Receptors were amplified or captured by the immunoSEQ multiplex PCR assay. For the multiplex PCR, a mixture combining 60 forward primers for TCR Vbeta segments and 13 reverse primers for TCR Jbeta segments was used. Not all clones reach the TCRdb copy of this immuneACCESS table, which keeps in-frame sequences only. Checked studies attribute under half of the gap to unresolved V genes and leave the rest unexplained. The sample table contains about 93,000 clones; only one count was recorded for just under 80% of them. 2.5% to 4% of the sample is taken by the ten largest. Specimen: PBMCs. These receptors originate from a woman in her 40s in good health and CMV-seronegative.

This rearrangement joins TRBV7-3 to TRBJ1-1; D ambiguous. Germline V gives CDR1 SGHTA, CDR2 FQGTGA. Deletions cut 2 bases from V and 5 bases from J, with 9 bases between. The CDR3 is made up of 13 amino acids. CDR3 DNA: TGTGCCAGCAGCTTAGAGGTTTGGACTGAAGCTTTCTTT. It codes for CASSLEVWTEAFF. The variable domain in full, with the rest retrieved from reference TRBV7-3 and TRBJ1-1, is GAGVSQTPSNKVTEKGKYVELRCDPISGHTALYWYRQSLGQGPEFLIYFQGTGAADDSGLPNDRFFAVRPEGSVSTLKIQRTERGDSAVYLCASSLEVWTEAFFGQGTRLTVV.

This chain connects TRBV5-1 to TRBJ1-4; 7 bases align to TRBD1. Germline V gene sequence: CDR1 SGHRS, CDR2 YFSETQ. This CDR3 region has 15 residues. V was clipped by 4 bases and J by 8 bases; unmatched bases: 11. The CDR3 sequence: CASSPADRALEKLFF. The CDR3 region has the DNA TGCGCCAGCAGCCCCGCCGACAGGGCACTCGAAAAACTGTTTTTT.

The CDR3 coding sequence is TGTGCCAGCAGCCGACCTCGGAGACCTACTAGATCCTACAATGAGCAGTTCTTC. Its translation: CASSRPRRPTRSYNEQFF. The chain is built from TRBV14 and TRBJ2-1; D possibly corresponds to TRBD2 (5 bases). CDR1 SGHDN and CDR2 FVKESK come from the germline V gene. The CDR3 spans 18 residues. Trimming removed 4 bases at V and 1 base at J, with 20 bases between.

The genes are TRBV27 and TRBJ2-7, with no clear D. This CDR3 contains 14 residues. Germline V gives CDR1 MNHEY, CDR2 SMNVEV (reference sequence). The V gene lost 0 bases and the J gene lost 0 bases, with 6 bases spanning the gap. The CDR3 is CASSLSLFSYEQYF. The DNA for the CDR3 is TGTGCCAGCAGTTTATCCCTTTTCTCCTACGAGCAGTACTTC.

The chain joins TRBV11-2 to TRBJ1-1, with D maybe TRBD1 (5 bases). The CDR3 loop spans 15 amino acids. The V end lost 8 bases, the J end lost 3 bases, and 19 bases lay between the germline ends. Germline V gene lookup returns CDR1 SGHAT and CDR2 FQNNGV. The CDR3 sequence: CASSGLGRADTEAFF. CDR3 sequence (DNA): TGTGCCAGCTCTGGGCTAGGCAGGGCTGACACTGAAGCTTTCTTT.

A few counts support this clone. Within the sample, other DNA sequences also encode this same CDR3. The J gene is TRBJ1-1, the V gene TRBV5-1, with 8 bases identical to TRBD1. The CDR3 consists of 15 residues. Trimming took 4 bases from V and 0 from J; bases not matched to a gene: 5. Germline CDR1 SGHRS, CDR2 YFSETQ. In nucleotides, the CDR3 is TGCGCCAGCAGCCCAGACAGGGGAATGAACACTGAAGCTTTCTTT. It is translated as CASSPDRGMNTEAFF.

This chain links TRBV6-5 with TRBJ2-2; 7 bases are a match to TRBD1. The CDR3 contains 16 residues. J was trimmed by 6 bases and V by 2 bases; bases with no gene match: 9. The germline CDR1 and CDR2 sequences are MNHEY and SVGAGI. CDR3 region: CASSYGTALPPGELFF. Written as DNA, the CDR3 is TGTGCCAGCAGTTACGGGACAGCTCTACCCCCCGGGGAGCTGTTTTTT.

The chain recombines TRBV15 with TRBJ2-7, with 15 bases that match TRBD2. The CDR3 sequence is 17 residues long. V shed 1 base and J 6 bases; nucleotides not matched to a gene: 7. Looked up from germline, CDR1 is LNHNV and CDR2 is YYDKDF (reference sequence). CDR3 loop: CATSRVIGGLAGGEQYF. The CDR3 nucleotides read TGTGCCACCAGCAGAGTCATCGGGGGACTAGCGGGAGGCGAGCAGTACTTC.

V and J are TRBV5-1 and TRBJ2-5; 7 bases are a match to TRBD2. Gene TRBJ2-7 matches the end of the DNA better, so the J call may be wrong. From germline, CDR1 is SGHRS and CDR2 YFSETQ. The CDR3 runs to 16 residues. The chain's CDR3 is CASSSRASGGAYEQYF. The CDR3 nucleotides read TGCGCCAGCAGCTCGAGGGCTAGCGGAGGGGCCTACGAGCAGTACTTC.

The V and J genes are TRBV5-5 and TRBJ1-1, with D possibly being TRBD1 (6 bases). The CDR3 covers 14 residues. Per germline, CDR1 SGHKS and CDR2 YYEKEE (reference sequence). The V end lost 2 bases, the J end lost 4 bases, and 12 bases lay between the germline ends. The CDR3 region is CASSLNGGSTEAFF. The CDR3, as DNA: TGTGCCAGCAGCTTAAATGGGGGCAGCACTGAAGCTTTCTTT. Full variable domain (outside the CDR3, taken from reference TRBV5-5 and TRBJ1-1): DAGVTQSPTHLIKTRGQQVTLRCSPISGHKSVSWYQQVLGQGPQFIFQYYEKEERGRGNFPDRFSARQFPNYSSELNVNALLLGDSALYLCASSLNGGSTEAFFGQGTRLTVV.

J is TRBJ2-7 and V is TRBV19; maybe TRBD1 (6 bases). Between the trimmed V and J ends, which lost 9 bases and 2 bases, there was a span of 14 bases. The CDR3 is made up of 13 amino acids. Germline loops: CDR1 LNHDA, CDR2 SQIVND (reference sequence). CDR3 bases: TGTGCCAGCGGACAGAAGATACCCTACGAGCAGTACTTC. This encodes CASGQKIPYEQYF.

The chain recombines TRBV7-7 with TRBJ2-2; maybe TRBD1 (6 bases). This CDR3 has 12 amino acids. The germline V gene encodes CDR1 SSHAT and CDR2 FNYEAQ (reference sequence). Trimming removed 10 bases at V and 5 bases at J, with 11 bases between. CDR3: CAIPQGTGELFF. CDR3 DNA sequence: TGTGCCATCCCACAGGGAACCGGGGAGCTGTTTTTT. Full variable domain (rest looked up from reference TRBV7-7 and TRBJ2-2): GAGVSQSPRYKVTKRGQDVTLRCDPISSHATLYWYQQALGQGPEFLTYFNYEAQPDKSGLPSDRFSAERPEGSISTLTIQRTEQRDSAMYRCAIPQGTGELFFGEGSRLTVL.

This chain links TRBV13 with TRBJ2-7; TRBD1 agrees at 8 bases. This CDR3 region has 14 residues. Germline CDR1 and CDR2: PRHDT and FYEKMQ (reference sequence). J gave up 6 bases and V 5 bases, and 9 bases lay outside the gene matches. The chain's CDR3 is CASSPDRGLREQYF. CDR3 sequence (DNA): TGTGCCAGCAGCCCAGACAGGGGCCTCCGCGAGCAGTACTTC.

The CDR3 nucleotides read TGTGCCAGTAGTACGGACTTCTCCTACGAGCAGTACTTC. It is translated as CASSTDFSYEQYF. The gene calls are TRBV19 and TRBJ2-7, with TRBD2 as a possible D gene (5 bases). Germline loops: CDR1 LNHDA, CDR2 SQIVND (reference sequence). The CDR3 runs 13 residues. Trimming left V 4 bases short and J 0 bases short, with 7 bases between. Together with reference TRBV19 and TRBJ2-7, the CDR3 gives the full variable domain: DGGITQSPKYLFRKEGQNVTLSCEQNLNHDAMYWYRQDPGQGLRLIYYSQIVNDFQKGDIAEGYSVSREKKESFPLTVTSAQKNPTAFYLCASSTDFSYEQYFGPGTRLTVT.

The chain couples TRBV6-6 to TRBJ2-7; 8 bases map to TRBD2. This CDR3 has 16 amino acids. In germline, CDR1 is MNHNY, CDR2 SVGAGI (reference sequence). Trimming removed 7 bases from V and 0 bases from J; junction bases left unmatched: 11. The CDR3 sequence is CASTLGGGFSSYEQYF. The DNA for the CDR3 is TGTGCCAGCACCCTCGGGGGGGGCTTCAGCTCCTACGAGCAGTACTTC.

DNA for the CDR3: TGTGCCAGCAGCTCCCTGAGTTTAGCGGGAGGGCTCCGTGAGCAGTTCTTC. It yields the protein CASSSLSLAGGLREQFF. The chain couples TRBV11-2 to TRBJ2-1; TRBD2 aligns across 11 bases. V lost 4 bases and J lost 9; bases outside the gene matches: 14. The germline CDR1 and CDR2 sequences are SGHAT and FQNNGV. This CDR3 comprises 17 residues. The whole variable domain, filled in from reference TRBV11-2 and TRBJ2-1, reads EAGVAQSPRYKIIEKRQSVAFWCNPISGHATLYWYQQILGQGPKLLIQFQNNGVVDDSQLPKDRFSAERLKGVDSTLKIQPAKLEDSAVYLCASSSLSLAGGLREQFFGPGTRLTVL.